These 6 T cell receptor beta chains were all obtained from the same sample, sequenced in a study of immune evolution from preneoplasia to lung adenocarcinoma. TCRdb's table, derived via immunoSEQ multiplex PCR, lists solely in-frame clones and lacks some. The sample includes 4,500 to 5,000 clones, 81% seen only once; the top ten take approximately 10%. Material for sequencing was FFPE adjacent normal lung tissue. These receptors came from a donor at least 70 years old with lung adenocarcinoma.

This clone has just a few counts. Relative to the germline gene, one junction end is altered; a read error may explain this. The gene calls are TRBV4-3 and TRBJ2-7, with a tentative D call TRBD1 (6 bases). The CDR3 consists of 12 residues. Per the germline V gene, CDR1 is LGHNA and CDR2 is YSLEER. The CDR3 sequence: CASSQDDRKQYF. The CDR3 coding sequence is TGCGCCAGCAGCCAAGATGACAGGAAGCAATACTTC.

This clone was seen just once. V is TRBV15 and J is TRBJ2-5; the match to TRBD2 covers 7 bases. Germline V gene data show CDR1 as LNHNV and CDR2 as YYDKDF (reference sequence). With 0 bases clipped from V and 5 bases from J, the junction kept 6 bases outside the gene matches. CDR3 length: 15 residues. In DNA, the CDR3 is TGTGCCACCAGCAGAGATCAGGCGGGAGCGGAGACCCAGTACTTC. Translation: CATSRDQAGAETQYF. Full variable domain (outside the CDR3, taken from reference TRBV15 and TRBJ2-5): DAMVIQNPRYQVTQFGKPVTLSCSQTLNHNVMYWYQQKSSQAPKLLFHYYDKDFNNEADTPDNFQSRRPNTSFCFLDIRSPGLGDTAMYLCATSRDQAGAETQYFGPGTRLLVL.

The rearrangement uses TRBV21-1 and TRBJ2-1; TRBD2, the table's D call, lacks a check against the DNA. TRBV21-1 is listed as a pseudogene. CDR3 length: 19 amino acids. CDR3 nucleotide sequence: TGTGCCAGCAGCAAAGGGGTCGGTAGCGGGAGGGCCCGTGAGGATGAGCAGTTCTTC. Its translation is CASSKGVGSGRAREDEQFF.

The chain joins TRBV19 to TRBJ2-7; no definite D call. The germline V and J ends were trimmed by 5 bases and 2 bases, with 13 bases remaining between them. The CDR3 spans 14 residues. In germline, CDR1 is LNHDA, CDR2 SQIVND (reference sequence). In DNA form, the CDR3 reads TGTGCCAGTAGTGTGACGTGGCCTCCCTACGAGCAGTACTTC. Protein: CASSVTWPPYEQYF. Looking up the rest from reference TRBV19 and TRBJ2-7 gives the full variable domain: DGGITQSPKYLFRKEGQNVTLSCEQNLNHDAMYWYRQDPGQGLRLIYYSQIVNDFQKGDIAEGYSVSREKKESFPLTVTSAQKNPTAFYLCASSVTWPPYEQYFGPGTRLTVT.

This clone was observed a handful of times. The rearrangement uses TRBV25-1 and TRBJ1-1, with no clear D. There are 15 residues in the CDR3. Germline V lookup: CDR1 MGHDK, CDR2 SYGVNS. The CDR3 DNA is TGTGCTTGCCGCCCACTTTTTGGAATGAACACTGAAGCTTTCTTT. Translation: CACRPLFGMNTEAFF.

The chain is built from TRBV7-9 and TRBJ1-2; 7 bases are a match to TRBD1. Germline-derived CDR1 and CDR2 are SEHNR and FQNEAQ (reference sequence). Germline trimming cut 6 bases from V and 2 bases from J; bases unmatched to any gene: 3. The CDR3 is 13 residues long. CDR3 region: CASSKTGNYGYTF. The DNA of the CDR3 is TGTGCCAGCAGTAAGACAGGGAACTATGGCTACACCTTC.